This T cell receptor (beta chain) was sequenced in a study of shared clonotypes between healthy human individuals. The table lists this clone with many counts. Its antigen is undetermined. The study, taken as a whole, reports: Memory subsets had estimated richness that was generally smaller than that of naive subsets.

Genomic DNA belonging to each subset was distributed in equal measure over several immunoSEQ plates. Generated by immunoSEQ multiplex PCR, the TCRdb table keeps only in-frame clones and is missing some. The sample holds 950,000 to 1,100,000 clones, around 78% seen once. Investigators divided CD4+ cells into CD45RA+ naive and CD45RA-negative memory subsets. The sample comprised memory CD4+ T cells from PBMCs. Subset indicated: CD45RA-negative fraction. The clonotype originates from a man in his late teens or twenties in good health. Some clones in this sample may be carry-over from other donors' samples.

Written as DNA, the CDR3 is TGTGCCAGCAGGCGTAGACAGGGTCAAGGCTACACCTTC. It translates to CASRRRQGQGYTF. The rearrangement uses TRBV6-1 and TRBJ1-2, with 7 nucleotides matching TRBD1. CDR3 length: 13 amino acids. CDR1 is MNHNS and CDR2 is SASEGT in the germline V gene. Germline trimming cut 6 bases from V and 8 bases from J; bases unmatched to any gene: 9.